This TCR beta chain was identified during a study of CD8+ T cells in alopecia areata. Broader study findings: Researchers report lesional scalp, most notably alopecia totalis/universalis, outstripped normal scalp in clonality.

Looked up from germline, CDR1 is MNHEY and CDR2 is SMNVEV (reference sequence). This CDR3 comprises 15 residues. V trimming: 5 bases; J trimming: 0 bases; junction bases outside the gene matches: 6. On this clone: Its antigen is not known.

In each case, RNA was isolated and then reverse transcribed into cDNA as the sequencing template. Using immunoSEQ multiplex PCR, the repertoire was profiled, and TCRdb retains in-frame clones only, with some absent. The sample contains some 110,000 clones, less than 80% of which appear only once. The V call is TRBV27, the J call TRBJ1-1, with 7 bases lining up with TRBD1. The clonotype comes from a human donor in good health. Sample: CD4+ T cells sorted from blood. CDR3 sequence: CASSGGQLMNTEAFF. DNA for the CDR3: TGTGCCAGCAGTGGGGGACAGCTTATGAACACTGAAGCTTTCTTT.